This note documents a single TCR beta chain sequence. The sample comes from a study of shared clonotypes between healthy human individuals. The CDR3 runs to 15 residues. V dropped 8 bases and J dropped 3; count of bases not matched to a gene: 8. Germline V lookup: CDR1 MNHNS, CDR2 SASEGT. Repertoires were generated with immunoSEQ multiplex PCR, while TCRdb's copy carries only in-frame clones and drops some. The sample contains around 720,000 clones, around 73% of which appear only once. The J gene is TRBJ1-1, the V gene TRBV6-1, with TRBD1 identical over 11 bases. The sequencing input was memory CD4+ T cells sorted from blood. Regarding subset: CD45RA-negative fraction. The clonotype was recovered from a woman aged 25 to 39 in good health. In DNA form, the CDR3 reads TGTGCCAGCTGTGGACAGGGGGCATCGGACACTGAAGCTTTCTTT. This translates into CASCGQGASDTEAFF.